This T cell receptor (beta chain) was captured in a study of blood T cell repertoires in COVID-19 (dated by TCRdb to 2018 to 2020). Background on the whole study: Samples from collaborators originated in the United States, Italy and Spain and spanned both the acute and convalescent phases of COVID-19. The material from the prospective study consisted of cDNA or gDNA derived from T cells, B-cell-depleted T cells, or PBMCs. Subjects who had been exposed to COVID-19, were actively infected with it, or had recovered from it provided the deeply sampled blood TCRbeta repertoires that made up the dataset. A freely available public database, intended as a resource for researchers studying the immune response to SARS-CoV-2, is where the repertoires were released. Samples were obtained from the ongoing ImmuneRACE study (first 160 participants) and from about 1,300 subjects provided by 6 global collaborators. A de-identified subject ID, COVID-19 status, age in years and sex were almost always included in the sample metadata. Where available, HLA class I and class II types were taken from metadata supplied by the sample provider and were not determined by assay-based typing.

A word on this clone: Its antigen specificity is not known. Base qualities are not provided; no much larger clone lies one nucleotide away.

Each collaborating institution followed its own protocols to collect whole blood in K2EDTA tubes. For TCRbeta analysis, collaborator samples were shipped as frozen whole blood, as isolated PBMCs, or as DNA extracted from either sample type. TCRbeta CDR3 regions were amplified from genomic DNA using the immunoSEQ Assay, a bias-controlled multiplex PCR. Processing in the source paper ran as follows. The number of nucleated cells in each sample was estimated by amplification of reference gene primers within the assay. To quantify the absolute abundance of each unique TCRbeta CDR3 rearrangement, sequence reads were collapsed and filtered. For each sample, productive Simpson clonality was calculated by taking the square root of Simpson's diversity index across productive rearrangements. TCRdb provides this immuneACCESS table in a form limited to in-frame rearrangements. Some clones are lacking; in checked studies, under half of them reflect an unresolved V gene, and why the rest are absent is not known. For V, J and clone size, that table is used; D and trimming come from the DNA. For this sample the table gives about 110,000 clones, of which about 89% were detected only once. 4% to 5.5% of the sample belongs to the ten largest clones.

Beyond this particular receptor, the publication reports: The amount of clinical and demographic metadata varied by source and participant and was provided uncurated.

The sequence was obtained from a man aged 35 to 55 with acute or convalescent COVID-19. Sequenced: peripheral blood.

The CDR3 protein is CSVDRGYGYTF. The nucleotide sequence is TGCAGCGTTGACAGGGGTTATGGCTACACCTTC. The chain couples TRBV29-1 to TRBJ1-2; possibly the D gene is TRBD1, per 6 matching bases. The trim is 3 bases for V and 5 bases for J, with a gap of 7 bases between the germline ends. Spanning cysteine to phenylalanine, the CDR3 consists of 11 amino acids. The retained sequence is limited to the CDR3, 33 bases, with the frame set at the first base. As encoded in the germline V gene, CDR1 is SQVTM while CDR2 is ANQGSEA.